This T cell receptor (beta chain) was sequenced during a study of neurological immune-mediated disorders. At least ten counts were recorded for this clonotype. This CDR3 comprises 15 residues. Trimming removed 6 bases at V and 8 bases at J, with 17 bases between. CDR1 MNHNS and CDR2 SASEGT come from the germline V gene. Each CDR3 protein is one row after TCRdb ran MiXCR on the 5' RACE reads. The sample includes about 58,000 distinct CDR3 sequences, 2% to 3% seen only once; the top ten take around 2.8%. The chain couples TRBV6-1 to TRBJ1-6; possible D gene TRBD1, 6 bases. The TCR comes from a middle-aged man with multiple sclerosis. Sequences were obtained from PBMCs. CDR3 amino acids: CASRGRTVSYSPLHF. The CDR3 DNA reads as TGTGCCAGCAGGGGCCGGACAGTTAGTTATTCACCCCTCCACTTT.